This T cell receptor beta chain stems from a study of T-cell memory formation after mild COVID-19. Study-wide results and limits: Second-wave clones peaking on day 37 lacked confirmed SARS-CoV-2 specificity. Pre-infection memory carried some responding clones, suggesting that cross-reactive memory joined.

Trimming shortened V by 0 bases and J by 3 bases, and 14 bases separated the two germline ends. The CDR3 is made up of 16 amino acids. Germline V gene lookup returns CDR1 LGHNA and CDR2 YNFKEQ. Constant-segment-primed 5'RACE gave TCR alpha and TCR beta cDNA libraries with sample barcodes and UMIs. Each CDR3 protein gets one entry after TCRdb re-called the 5' RACE reads with MiXCR. The repertoire holds roughly 280,000 distinct CDR3 sequences, with roughly 8% as singletons. This clonotype was recorded many times. Its antigen remains unidentified. This clonotype was sampled from a man aged 18-30 years who had mild COVID-19 (a few samples of this study predate the infection). Cell type and time point are not known. The chain joins TRBV4-2 to TRBJ1-2, with D possibly TRBD1 on 6 matching bases. Sequencing was done on a sample of PBMCs or a T cell subset sorted from them (not recorded which). The CDR3: CASSQDRGEAHYGYTF. The DNA for the CDR3 is TGTGCCAGCAGCCAAGATAGGGGGGAAGCACACTATGGCTACACCTTC.